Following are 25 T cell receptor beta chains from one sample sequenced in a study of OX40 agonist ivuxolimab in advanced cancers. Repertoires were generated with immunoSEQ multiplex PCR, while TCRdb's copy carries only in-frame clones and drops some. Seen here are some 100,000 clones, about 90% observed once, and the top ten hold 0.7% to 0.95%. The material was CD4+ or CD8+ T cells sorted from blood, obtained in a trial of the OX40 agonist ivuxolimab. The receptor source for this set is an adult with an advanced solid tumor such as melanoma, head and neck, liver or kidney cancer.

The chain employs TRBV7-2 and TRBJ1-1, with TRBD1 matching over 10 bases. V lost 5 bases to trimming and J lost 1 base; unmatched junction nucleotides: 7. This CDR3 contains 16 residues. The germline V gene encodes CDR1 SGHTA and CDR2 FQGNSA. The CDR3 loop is CASSNRDRGRNTEAFF. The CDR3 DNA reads TGTGCCAGCAGCAACCGGGACAGGGGCCGGAACACTGAAGCTTTCTTT.

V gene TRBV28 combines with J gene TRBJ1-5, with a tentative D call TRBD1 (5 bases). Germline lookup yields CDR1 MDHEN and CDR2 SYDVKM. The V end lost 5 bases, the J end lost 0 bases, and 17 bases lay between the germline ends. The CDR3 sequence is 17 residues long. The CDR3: CASSAVRGRNSNQPQHF. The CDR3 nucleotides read TGTGCCAGCAGTGCCGTGAGGGGACGCAATAGCAATCAGCCCCAGCATTTT.

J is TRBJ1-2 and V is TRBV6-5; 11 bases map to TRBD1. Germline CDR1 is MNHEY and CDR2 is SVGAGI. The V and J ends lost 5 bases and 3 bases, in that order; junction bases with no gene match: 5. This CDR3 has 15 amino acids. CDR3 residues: CASSIRDRGYYGYTF. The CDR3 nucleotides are TGTGCCAGCAGTATCCGGGACAGGGGGTACTATGGCTACACCTTC.

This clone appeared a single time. The CDR3 region is CASSPAGGGYGYTF. Here the CDR3 DNA reads TGTGCCAGCAGCCCGGCAGGGGGCGGCTATGGCTACACCTTC. The chain recombines TRBV9 with TRBJ1-2; 8 positions agree with TRBD1. The V gene end was trimmed by 4 bases and the J gene end by 4 bases; junction bases not matched to a gene: 6. CDR1 and CDR2 (germline): SGDLS, YYNGEE. The CDR3 has 14 residues.

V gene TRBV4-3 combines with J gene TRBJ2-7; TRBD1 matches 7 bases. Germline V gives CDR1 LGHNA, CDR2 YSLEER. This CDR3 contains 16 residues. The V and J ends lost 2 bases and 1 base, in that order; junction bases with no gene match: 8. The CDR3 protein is CASSQWGQSLSYEQYF. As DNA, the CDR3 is TGCGCCAGCAGCCAATGGGGACAGTCTTTGTCCTACGAGCAGTACTTC.

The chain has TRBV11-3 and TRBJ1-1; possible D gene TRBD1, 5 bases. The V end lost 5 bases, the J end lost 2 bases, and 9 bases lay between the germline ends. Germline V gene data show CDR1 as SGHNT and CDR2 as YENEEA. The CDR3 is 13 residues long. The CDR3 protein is CASSDRLNTEAFF. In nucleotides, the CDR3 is TGTGCCAGCAGCGACAGATTAAACACTGAAGCTTTCTTT.

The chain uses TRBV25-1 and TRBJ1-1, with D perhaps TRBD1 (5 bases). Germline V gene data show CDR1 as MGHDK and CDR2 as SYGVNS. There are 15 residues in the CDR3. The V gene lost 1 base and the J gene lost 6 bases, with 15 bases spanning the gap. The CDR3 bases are TGTGCCAGCAGTGAATTACACAGGCCTCGTCCTGAAGCTTTCTTT. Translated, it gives CASSELHRPRPEAFF.

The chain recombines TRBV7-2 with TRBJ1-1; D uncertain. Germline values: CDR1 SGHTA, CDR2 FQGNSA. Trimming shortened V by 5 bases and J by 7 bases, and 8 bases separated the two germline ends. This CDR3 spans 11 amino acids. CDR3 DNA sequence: TGTGCCAGCAGCCGGACCTTTGAAGCTTTCTTT. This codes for CASSRTFEAFF.

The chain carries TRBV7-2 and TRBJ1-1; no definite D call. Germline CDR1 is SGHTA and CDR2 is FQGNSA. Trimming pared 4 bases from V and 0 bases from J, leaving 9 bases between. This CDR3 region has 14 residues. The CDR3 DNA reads TGTGCCAGCAGCTCCCTCCATTTGAACACTGAAGCTTTCTTT. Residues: CASSSLHLNTEAFF.

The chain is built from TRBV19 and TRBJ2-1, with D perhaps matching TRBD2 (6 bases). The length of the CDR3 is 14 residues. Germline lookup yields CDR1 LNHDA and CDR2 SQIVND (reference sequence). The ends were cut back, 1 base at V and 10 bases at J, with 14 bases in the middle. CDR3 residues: CASSIGGAGWEQFF. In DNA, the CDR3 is TGTGCCAGTAGTATAGGAGGAGCGGGCTGGGAGCAGTTCTTC.

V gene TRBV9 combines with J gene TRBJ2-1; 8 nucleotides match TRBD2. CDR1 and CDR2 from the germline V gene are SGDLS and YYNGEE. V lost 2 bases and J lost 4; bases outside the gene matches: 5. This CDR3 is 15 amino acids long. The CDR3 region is CASSVTGGPYNEQFF. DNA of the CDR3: TGTGCCAGCAGCGTCACGGGAGGGCCTTACAATGAGCAGTTCTTC.

In DNA, the CDR3 is TGTGCCAGCAGTGAATATGGACAGGGGAACACTGAAGCTTTCTTT. Protein: CASSEYGQGNTEAFF. The chain employs TRBV25-1 and TRBJ1-1, with 8 bases that match TRBD1. The CDR3 has 15 amino acids. The V gene's germline CDR1 is MGHDK and CDR2 SYGVNS. V shed 0 bases, J shed 1 base, and the junction held 1 base outside the gene matches.

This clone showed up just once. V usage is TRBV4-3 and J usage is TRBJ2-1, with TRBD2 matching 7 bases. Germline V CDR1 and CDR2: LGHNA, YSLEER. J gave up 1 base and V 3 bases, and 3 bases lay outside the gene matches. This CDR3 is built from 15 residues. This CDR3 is CASSHSGNSYNEQFF. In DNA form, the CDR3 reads TGCGCCAGCAGCCACAGCGGGAATTCCTACAATGAGCAGTTCTTC.

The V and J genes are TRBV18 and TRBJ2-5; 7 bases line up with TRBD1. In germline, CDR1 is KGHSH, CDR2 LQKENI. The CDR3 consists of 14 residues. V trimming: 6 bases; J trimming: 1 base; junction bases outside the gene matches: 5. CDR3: CASSLPGGQETQYF. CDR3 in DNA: TGTGCCAGCTCCCTGCCAGGGGGCCAAGAGACCCAGTACTTC.

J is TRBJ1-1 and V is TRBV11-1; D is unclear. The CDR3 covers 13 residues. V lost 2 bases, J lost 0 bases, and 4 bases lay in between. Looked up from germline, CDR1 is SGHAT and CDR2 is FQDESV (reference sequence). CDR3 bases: TGTGCCAGCAGCTTACAGTTGAACACTGAAGCTTTCTTT. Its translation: CASSLQLNTEAFF.

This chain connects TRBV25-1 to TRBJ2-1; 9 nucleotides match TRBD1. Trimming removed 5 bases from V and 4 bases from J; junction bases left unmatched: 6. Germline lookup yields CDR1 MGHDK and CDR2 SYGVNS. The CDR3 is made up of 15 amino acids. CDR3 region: CASSPPGTGYNEQFF. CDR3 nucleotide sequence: TGTGCCAGCAGTCCTCCCGGGACAGGGTACAATGAGCAGTTCTTC.

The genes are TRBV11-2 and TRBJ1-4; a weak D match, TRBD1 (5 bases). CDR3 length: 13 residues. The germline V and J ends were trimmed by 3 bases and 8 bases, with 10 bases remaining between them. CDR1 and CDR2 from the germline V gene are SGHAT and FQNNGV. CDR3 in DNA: TGTGCCAGCAGCTTCGGGGCTGGGGAAAAACTGTTTTTT. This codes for CASSFGAGEKLFF.

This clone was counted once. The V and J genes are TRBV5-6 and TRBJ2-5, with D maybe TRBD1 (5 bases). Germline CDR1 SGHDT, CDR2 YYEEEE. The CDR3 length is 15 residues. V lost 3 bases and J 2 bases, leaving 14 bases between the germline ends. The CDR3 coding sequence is TGTGCCAGCAGCTGGGGCATAGGGCTTCAAGAGACCCAGTACTTC. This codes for CASSWGIGLQETQYF.

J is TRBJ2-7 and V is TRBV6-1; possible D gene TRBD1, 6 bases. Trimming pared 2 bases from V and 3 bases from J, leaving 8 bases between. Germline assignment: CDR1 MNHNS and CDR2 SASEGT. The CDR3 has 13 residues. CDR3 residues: CASSESRGYEQYF. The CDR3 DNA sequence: TGTGCCAGCAGTGAAAGCAGGGGCTACGAGCAGTACTTC.

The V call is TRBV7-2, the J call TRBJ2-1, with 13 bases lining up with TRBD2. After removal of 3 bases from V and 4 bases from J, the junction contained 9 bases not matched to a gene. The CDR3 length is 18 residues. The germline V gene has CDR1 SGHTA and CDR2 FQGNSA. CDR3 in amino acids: CASSLTGLAGQRYNEQFF. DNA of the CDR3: TGTGCCAGCAGCTTGACGGGACTAGCGGGACAAAGGTACAATGAGCAGTTCTTC. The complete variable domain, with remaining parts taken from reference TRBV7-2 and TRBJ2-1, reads GAGVSQSPSNKVTEKGKDVELRCDPISGHTALYWYRQSLGQGLEFLIYFQGNSAPDKSGLPSDRFSAERTGGSVSTLTIQRTQQEDSAVYLCASSLTGLAGQRYNEQFFGPGTRLTVL.

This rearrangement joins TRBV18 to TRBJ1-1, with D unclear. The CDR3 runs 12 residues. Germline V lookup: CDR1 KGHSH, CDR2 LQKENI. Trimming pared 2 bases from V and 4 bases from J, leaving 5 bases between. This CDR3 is CASSPMGTEAFF. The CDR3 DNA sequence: TGTGCCAGCTCACCAATGGGCACTGAAGCTTTCTTT.

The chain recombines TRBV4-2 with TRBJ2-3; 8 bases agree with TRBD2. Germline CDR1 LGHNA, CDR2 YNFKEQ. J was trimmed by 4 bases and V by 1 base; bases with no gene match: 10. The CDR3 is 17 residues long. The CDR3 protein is CASSQARYTGGPDTQYF. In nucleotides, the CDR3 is TGTGCCAGCAGCCAAGCCCGTTACACGGGAGGGCCAGATACGCAGTATTTT.

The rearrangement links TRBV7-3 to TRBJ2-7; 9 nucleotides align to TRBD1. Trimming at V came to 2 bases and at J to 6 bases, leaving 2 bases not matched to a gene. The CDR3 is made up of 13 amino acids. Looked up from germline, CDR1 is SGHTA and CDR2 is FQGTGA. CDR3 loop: CASSLDRGGEQYF. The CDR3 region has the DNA TGTGCCAGCAGCTTAGACAGGGGGGGCGAGCAGTACTTC. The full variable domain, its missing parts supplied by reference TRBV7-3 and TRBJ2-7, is GAGVSQTPSNKVTEKGKYVELRCDPISGHTALYWYRQSLGQGPEFLIYFQGTGAADDSGLPNDRFFAVRPEGSVSTLKIQRTERGDSAVYLCASSLDRGGEQYFGPGTRLTVT.

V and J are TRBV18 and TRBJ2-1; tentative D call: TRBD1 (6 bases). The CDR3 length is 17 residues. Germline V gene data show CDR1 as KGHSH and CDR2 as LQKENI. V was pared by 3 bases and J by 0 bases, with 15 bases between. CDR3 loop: CASSPQPTGSSYNEQFF. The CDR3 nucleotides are TGTGCCAGCTCACCTCAACCGACAGGCAGCTCCTACAATGAGCAGTTCTTC. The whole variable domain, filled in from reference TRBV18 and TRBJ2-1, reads NAGVMQNPRHLVRRRGQEARLRCSPMKGHSHVYWYRQLPEEGLKFMVYLQKENIIDESGMPKERFSAEFPKEGPSILRIQQVVRGDSAAYFCASSPQPTGSSYNEQFFGPGTRLTVL.

CDR3 in DNA: TGTGCCAGCAGCGGAAGGACAGTTTACCTGCCCGGGGAGCTGTTTTTT. Residues: CASSGRTVYLPGELFF. V is TRBV9 and J is TRBJ2-2; tentatively, D is TRBD1 (6 bases). Trimming cost V 3 bases and J 6 bases, with 18 bases left between them. CDR1 is SGDLS, CDR2 YYNGEE, per germline. CDR3 length: 16 amino acids.